This T cell receptor beta chain appears in the sequencing data of a study of regulatory T cells in long-lasting Graves disease. Time point: newly diagnosed GD, antithyroid drugs for less than 3 months. The TCR library was prepared using RNA isolated from PBMCs. CDR3-region Arm-PCR and iRepertoire HTBI primers produced the TCR beta libraries. TCRdb ran MiXCR on the multiplex PCR reads and lists one entry per CDR3 protein. The sample contains approximately 400,000 distinct CDR3 sequences, 15% of which appear only once. This clonotype was observed a few times. In addition, the sample was reused for a study of T cells in Graves' hyperthyroidism and ophthalmopathy.

The clonotype comes from a woman aged 30 to 39 with Graves disease. This material consisted of peripheral blood mononuclear cells (PBMCs), taken at new diagnosis, from a patient treated with antithyroid drugs.

The CDR3 coding sequence is TGTGCCACCAGCAGAAGGCGAGAGTACCAAGAGACCCAGTACTTC. It specifies CATSRRREYQETQYF. The chain joins TRBV15 to TRBJ2-5, with D unclear. There are 15 residues in the CDR3. With 2 bases removed from V and 0 bases from J, the gap between germline ends came to 10 bases. Germline V gene data show CDR1 as LNHNV and CDR2 as YYDKDF (reference sequence).